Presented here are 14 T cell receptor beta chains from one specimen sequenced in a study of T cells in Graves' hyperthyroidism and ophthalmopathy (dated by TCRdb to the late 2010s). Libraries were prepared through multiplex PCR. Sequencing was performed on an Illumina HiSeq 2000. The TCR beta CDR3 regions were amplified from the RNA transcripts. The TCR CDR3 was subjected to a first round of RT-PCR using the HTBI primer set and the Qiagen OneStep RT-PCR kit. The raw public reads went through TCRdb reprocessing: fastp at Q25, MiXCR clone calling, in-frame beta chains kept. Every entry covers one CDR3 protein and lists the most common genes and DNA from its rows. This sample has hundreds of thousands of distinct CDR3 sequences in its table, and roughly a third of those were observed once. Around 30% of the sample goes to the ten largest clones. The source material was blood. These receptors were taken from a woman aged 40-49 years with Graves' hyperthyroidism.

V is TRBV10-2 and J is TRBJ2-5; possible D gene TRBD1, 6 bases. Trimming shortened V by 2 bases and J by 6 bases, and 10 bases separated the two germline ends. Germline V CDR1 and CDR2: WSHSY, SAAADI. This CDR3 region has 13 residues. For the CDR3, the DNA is TGCGCCAGCAGTGAGGGGGGCTGGAAGACCCAGTACTTC. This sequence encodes CASSEGGWKTQYF.

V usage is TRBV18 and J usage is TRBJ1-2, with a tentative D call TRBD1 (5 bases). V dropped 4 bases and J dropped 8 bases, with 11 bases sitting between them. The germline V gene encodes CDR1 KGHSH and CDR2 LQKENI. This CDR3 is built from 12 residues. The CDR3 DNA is TGTGCCAGCTCACGGTACGGGGACGGCTACACCTTC. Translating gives CASSRYGDGYTF. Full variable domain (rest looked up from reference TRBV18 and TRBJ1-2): NAGVMQNPRHLVRRRGQEARLRCSPMKGHSHVYWYRQLPEEGLKFMVYLQKENIIDESGMPKERFSAEFPKEGPSILRIQQVVRGDSAAYFCASSRYGDGYTFGSGTRLTVV.

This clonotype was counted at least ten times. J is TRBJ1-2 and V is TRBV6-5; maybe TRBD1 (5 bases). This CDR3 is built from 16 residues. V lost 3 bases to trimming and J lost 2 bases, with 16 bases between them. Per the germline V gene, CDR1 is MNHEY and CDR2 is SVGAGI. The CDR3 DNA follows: TGTGCCAGCAGTTATCAGGGCCCTACTTCAAACTATGGCTACACCTTC. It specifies CASSYQGPTSNYGYTF.

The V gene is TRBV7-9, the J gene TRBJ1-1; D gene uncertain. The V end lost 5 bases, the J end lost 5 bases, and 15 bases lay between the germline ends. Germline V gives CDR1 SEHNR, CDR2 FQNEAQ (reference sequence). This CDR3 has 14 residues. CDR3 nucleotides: TGTGCCAGCAGCGCCTGGGAGATTGCGACTGAAGCTTTCTTT. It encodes CASSAWEIATEAFF.

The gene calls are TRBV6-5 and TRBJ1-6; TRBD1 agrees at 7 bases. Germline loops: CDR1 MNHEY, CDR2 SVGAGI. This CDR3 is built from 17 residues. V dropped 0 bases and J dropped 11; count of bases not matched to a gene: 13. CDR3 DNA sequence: TGTGCCAGCAGTTACTCGACGTCAGGGGGGGTGGGAACACCCCTCCACTTT. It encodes CASSYSTSGGVGTPLHF.

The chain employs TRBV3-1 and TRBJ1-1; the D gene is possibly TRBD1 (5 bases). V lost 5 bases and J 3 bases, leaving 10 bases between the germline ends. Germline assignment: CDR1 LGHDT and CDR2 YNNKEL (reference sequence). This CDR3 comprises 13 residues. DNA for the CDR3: TGTGCCAGCAGCTTCAGGGTATACACTGAAGCTTTCTTT. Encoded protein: CASSFRVYTEAFF.

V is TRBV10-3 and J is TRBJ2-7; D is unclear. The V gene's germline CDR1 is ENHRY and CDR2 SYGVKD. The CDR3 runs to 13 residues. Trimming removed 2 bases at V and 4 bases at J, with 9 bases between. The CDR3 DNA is TGTGCCATCAGTGAGACAGCCAAGTACGAGCAGTACTTC. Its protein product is CAISETAKYEQYF.

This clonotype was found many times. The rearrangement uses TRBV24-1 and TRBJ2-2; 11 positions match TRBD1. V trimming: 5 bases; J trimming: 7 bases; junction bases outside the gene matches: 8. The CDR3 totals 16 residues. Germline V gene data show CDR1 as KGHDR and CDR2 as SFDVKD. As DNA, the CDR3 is TGTGCCACCAGTGCCATGGGACAGGGGGACGGCGGGGAGCTGTTTTTT. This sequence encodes CATSAMGQGDGGELFF.

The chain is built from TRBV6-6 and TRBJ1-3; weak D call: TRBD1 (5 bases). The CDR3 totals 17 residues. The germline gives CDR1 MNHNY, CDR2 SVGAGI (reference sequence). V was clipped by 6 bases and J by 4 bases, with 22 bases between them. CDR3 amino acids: CASRENPGLGQGNTIYF. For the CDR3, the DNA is TGTGCCAGCAGGGAAAATCCAGGATTGGGGCAAGGAAACACCATATATTTT.

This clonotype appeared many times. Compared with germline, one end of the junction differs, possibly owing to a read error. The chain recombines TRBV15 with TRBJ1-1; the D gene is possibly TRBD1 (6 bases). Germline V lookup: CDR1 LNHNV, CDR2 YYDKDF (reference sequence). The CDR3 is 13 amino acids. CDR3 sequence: CATSGQMNTEAFF. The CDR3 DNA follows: TGTGCCACCAGCGGACAGATGAATACTGAAGCTTTCTTT.

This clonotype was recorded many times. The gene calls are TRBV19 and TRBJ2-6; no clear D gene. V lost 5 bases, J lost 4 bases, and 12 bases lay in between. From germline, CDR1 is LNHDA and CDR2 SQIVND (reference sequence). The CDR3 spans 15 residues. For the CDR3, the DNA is TGTGCCAGTAGTCCAACGCGGTCCGGGGCCAACGTCCTGACTTTC. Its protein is CASSPTRSGANVLTF.

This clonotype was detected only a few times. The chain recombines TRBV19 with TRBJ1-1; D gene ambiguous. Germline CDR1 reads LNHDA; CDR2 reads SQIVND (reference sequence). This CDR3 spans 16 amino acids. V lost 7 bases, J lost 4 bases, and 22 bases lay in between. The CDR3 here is CASNWAVQGSFTEAFF. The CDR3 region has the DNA TGTGCCAGTAATTGGGCTGTACAAGGCTCTTTCACTGAAGCTTTCTTT. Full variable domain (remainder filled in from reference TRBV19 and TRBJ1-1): DGGITQSPKYLFRKEGQNVTLSCEQNLNHDAMYWYRQDPGQGLRLIYYSQIVNDFQKGDIAEGYSVSREKKESFPLTVTSAQKNPTAFYLCASNWAVQGSFTEAFFGQGTRLTVV.

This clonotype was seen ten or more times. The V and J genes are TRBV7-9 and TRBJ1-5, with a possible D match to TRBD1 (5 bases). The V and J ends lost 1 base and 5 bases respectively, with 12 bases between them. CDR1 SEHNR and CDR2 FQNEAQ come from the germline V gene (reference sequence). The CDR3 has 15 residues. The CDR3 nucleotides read TGTGCCAGCAGCTTAGAGGCCGGGGCCGATCAGCCCCAGCATTTT. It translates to CASSLEAGADQPQHF.

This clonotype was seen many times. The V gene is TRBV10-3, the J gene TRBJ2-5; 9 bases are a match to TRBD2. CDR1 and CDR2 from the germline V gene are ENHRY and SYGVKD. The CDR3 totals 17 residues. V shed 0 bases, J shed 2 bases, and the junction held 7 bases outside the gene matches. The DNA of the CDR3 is TGTGCCATCAGTGAGTCGACCCGACTAGCGGCACAAGAGACCCAGTACTTC. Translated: CAISESTRLAAQETQYF.